This is a list of T cell receptor beta chains from one sample in a study of shared clonotypes between healthy human individuals. The assay was immunoSEQ multiplex PCR, and TCRdb's table has in-frame clones only and misses some. The table includes over a million clones, 75% to 80% detected once. The specimen was memory CD4+ T cells from PBMCs. The receptors derive from a man aged 18 to 29 in good health. Some clones in this sample may be carry-over from other donors' samples. CDR3s include the opening cysteine and the closing phenylalanine or tryptophan. The D gene is left open where the match is weak. Where a row states a size, it is once, few, many or the class of an expanded clone; other rows omit it.

TGCGCCAGCAACCTTGGCGGAACTATGAACACTGAAGCTTTCTTT	CASNLGGTMNTEAFF	15	.	TRBV5-1	.	TRBJ1-1
TGTGCCATCAGTGAGTCGAGAGGGCCCTATGGCTACACCTTC	CAISESRGPYGYTF	14	.	TRBV10-3	.	TRBJ1-2
TGCAGTGCTAGAGGATGGGATGGCTACACCTTC	CSARGWDGYTF	11	.	TRBV20-1	.	TRBJ1-2
TGTGCCAGCAGTGATCCCGACAGCCCGGGGTTGAGCAATCAGCCCCAGCATTTT	CASSDPDSPGLSNQPQHF	18	.	TRBV6-1	.	TRBJ1-5
TGTGCCAGCAGAAGGGACGCGCGGGAAAAACTGTTTTTT	CASRRDAREKLFF	13	.	TRBV28	few	TRBJ1-4
TGTGCCAGCTCACCACGGTCCGGAGATACGCAGTATTTT	CASSPRSGDTQYF	13	.	TRBV18	.	TRBJ2-3
TGTGCCAGCAGCCAGGGACTAGCGGTACAAGAGACCCAGTACTTC	CASSQGLAVQETQYF	15	TRBD2	TRBV5-8	.	TRBJ2-5
TGCAGTGCTAGTCCTGGAGGCTACACCTTC	CSASPGGYTF	10	.	TRBV20-1	few	TRBJ1-2
TGTGCCAGCAGCAAAGATGCGGCTGGAAACACCATATATTTT	CASSKDAAGNTIYF	14	.	TRBV28	few	TRBJ1-3
TGTGCCAGCAGCTTGTTTGGCCAGGCCGGATTCACCAACGTCCTGACTTTC	CASSLFGQAGFTNVLTF	17	.	TRBV5-6	many	TRBJ2-6
TGTGCCAGCAGTTGGACACAGGGTGGACGACAGCCCCAGCATTTT	CASSWTQGGRQPQHF	15	.	TRBV28	.	TRBJ1-5
TGTGCCATCAGTGAAGGGCAGGGTCTGACCGAGGAGCTGTTTTTT	CAISEGQGLTEELFF	15	.	TRBV10-3	.	TRBJ2-2
TGCGCCAGCAGCTTGGGACCGGGGTACAATGAGCAGTTCTTC	CASSLGPGYNEQFF	14	.	TRBV5-1	many	TRBJ2-1
TGTGCCAGCCACACCGACAGGTCTCTCCTCAATCAGCCCCAGCATTTT	CASHTDRSLLNQPQHF	16	.	TRBV2	many	TRBJ1-5
TGTGCCAGCAGGATACCGGGACAGAGACAAGAGCAGTACTTC	CASRIPGQRQEQYF	14	TRBD1	TRBV28	.	TRBJ2-7
TGTGCCAGTAGTATCCAGGGACGGTACAATGAGCAGTTCTTC	CASSIQGRYNEQFF	14	.	TRBV19	.	TRBJ2-1
TGTGCCTGGAGCATAACCGGGACGCACCATGAAGCTTTCTTT	CAWSITGTHHEAFF	14	.	TRBV30	few	TRBJ1-1
TGTGCCAGCAGTGAAATAGGGGCGGGCAATGAAAAACTGTTTTTT	CASSEIGAGNEKLFF	15	.	TRBV2	.	TRBJ1-4
TGTGCCAGCGGACCAGGGGGTCGGGACACCGGGGAGCTGTTTTTT	CASGPGGRDTGELFF	15	TRBD1	TRBV28	.	TRBJ2-2
TGTGCCAGCAGGGGTAGGTCGGCTGAAGCTTTCTTT	CASRGRSAEAFF	12	.	TRBV7-5	.	TRBJ1-1
TGTGCCAGTAGTGTCAGGACAGGCCTAGCCAAAAACATTCAGTACTTC	CASSVRTGLAKNIQYF	16	TRBD1	TRBV19	.	TRBJ2-4
TGTGCCTGGAGTGGTGGAAACTATGGCTACACCTTC	CAWSGGNYGYTF	12	.	TRBV30	.	TRBJ1-2
TGTGCCTGGAGGAGGGGAGATAACACAGATACGCAGTATTTT	CAWRRGDNTDTQYF	14	.	TRBV30	once	TRBJ2-3
TGTGCCTCACAAATAGGGGGGGACACTGAAGCTTTCTTT	CASQIGGDTEAFF	13	.	TRBV30	few	TRBJ1-1
TGCGCCAGCAGCTTGTCTACCGCGGGCACCGGGGAGCTGTTTTTT	CASSLSTAGTGELFF	15	.	TRBV5-1	.	TRBJ2-2
TGCGCCAGCAGCCCCCGCATGGCAGCGGGCTTCTACAATGAGCAGTTCTTC	CASSPRMAAGFYNEQFF	17	.	TRBV4-3	.	TRBJ2-1
TGTGCCAGCAGTCTCCTACTAGCGGGAGGGCCGAATGAGCAGTTCTTC	CASSLLLAGGPNEQFF	16	TRBD2	TRBV27	.	TRBJ2-1
TGCGCCAGCAGCCCCGGGACAGGGATGTACGAGCAGTACTTC	CASSPGTGMYEQYF	14	TRBD1	TRBV4-1	.	TRBJ2-7